This T cell receptor beta chain derives from a study of T-cell memory formation after mild COVID-19. Study-wide context: TCR clustering was largely donor specific. Whole-study findings and limits: Day 37-peaking second-wave clones had unconfirmed SARS-CoV-2 specificity. That cross-reactive memory joined was suggested by some responding clones appearing in pre-infection memory.

Turning to this clonotype: What it binds is not known.

Constant-segment primers and 5'RACE yielded cDNA libraries for TCR alpha and TCR beta, each carrying sample barcodes and UMIs. Each CDR3 protein is one row after TCRdb ran MiXCR on the 5' RACE reads. The sample has 150,000 or so distinct CDR3 sequences; 30% to 35% are singletons. V lost 4 bases to trimming and J lost 3 bases, with 15 bases between them. CDR1 is SQVTM and CDR2 is ANQGSEA in the germline V gene. The CDR3 length is 14 residues. This receptor was identified in an adult woman who had mild COVID-19 (a few samples of this study predate the infection). Cell type and time point are not known. The J gene is TRBJ1-1, the V gene TRBV29-1; D possibly corresponds to TRBD1 (6 bases). The specimen was PBMCs or a T cell subset sorted from them (not recorded which). CDR3 region: CSVVGGRVDTEAFF. The CDR3, as DNA: TGCAGCGTTGTCGGGGGCCGGGTGGACACTGAAGCTTTCTTT.